This record looks at one TCR beta chain sequence and its context. The target of this receptor is not known. No much larger clonotype is one base removed from it; base qualities were not supplied. The data stem from a study of control samples from healthy donors and cancer patients (dated by TCRdb to the early 2020s). Spanning cysteine to phenylalanine, the CDR3 consists of 16 amino acids. Only CDR3 DNA remains: 48 bases, in frame from the first base. A distance of 17 bases separates the germline ends of V and J, which lose 5 bases and 5 bases respectively. According to the germline V gene, CDR1 reads SGHRS and CDR2 reads YFSETQ. Libraries were built with the immunoSEQ multiplex PCR assay. TCRdb provides this immuneACCESS table in a form limited to in-frame rearrangements. Some clones are lacking; in checked studies, under half of them reflect an unresolved V gene, and why the rest are absent is not known. The sample contains fewer than 110,000 clones, more than 85% of them found a single time. The ten largest clones add up to about 19% of the sample.

The sequence joins TRBV5-1 to TRBJ1-6; too little of a D gene remains to name it. This clonotype originated in a man aged 60 to 75 with lung cancer. Sequenced material: PBMCs. The nucleotide sequence is given as TGCGCCAGCAGTTACGGGAAAACTGTTGATAATTCACCCCTCCACTTT. It encodes CASSYGKTVDNSPLHF. The entire variable domain, with the stretches around the CDR3 drawn from the reference TRBV5-1 and TRBJ1-6 proteins, is KAGVTQTPRYLIKTRGQQVTLSCSPISGHRSVSWYQQTPGQGLQFLFEYFSETQRNKGNFPGRFSGRQFSNSRSEMNVSTLELGDSALYLCASSYGKTVDNSPLHFGNGTRLTVT.